The source of this T cell receptor beta chain is a study of blood T cell repertoires in COVID-19. On the study more broadly: Whether acute or convalescent, the COVID-19 samples came from the United States, Italy and Spain.

This CDR3 is 15 amino acids long. CDR1 is LNHNV, CDR2 YYDKDF, per germline (reference sequence). The V gene end was trimmed by 3 bases and the J gene end by 7 bases; junction bases not matched to a gene: 9. In the study's own analysis: Estimated nucleated cell counts came from reference gene primer amplification. Libraries were prepared by immunoSEQ multiplex PCR; TCRdb keeps only in-frame clonotypes and omits some of them. Clone size and the V and J calls come from that table; the DNA yielded D and trimming. The sample contains about 220,000 clones, about four fifths of which appear only once. Donors in Cohort 3 counted as recovered after two negative PCRs, clearance, or symptom resolution.

What was sequenced was PBMCs or T cells enriched from blood (not recorded which). The clonotype originates from a woman aged 60 to 75 who had recovered from COVID-19. V and J are TRBV15 and TRBJ1-5; 7 positions agree with TRBD1. CDR3 amino acids: CATSSQTGRRQPQHF. The CDR3 bases are TGTGCCACCAGCAGTCAGACAGGGCGTCGACAGCCCCAGCATTTT.